The 25 T cell receptor beta chains below all came from one sample that was sequenced in a study of T cells in Graves' hyperthyroidism and ophthalmopathy. RNA transcripts were the template for amplifying TCR beta CDR3 regions. HTBI primers were the set used in a first-round RT-PCR of the TCR CDR3. TCRdb ran MiXCR on the multiplex PCR reads and lists one entry per CDR3 protein. Of about 420,000 distinct CDR3 sequences listed, 15% to 17% are singletons. Sequencing was carried out using blood. The origin of the receptors is a woman under 30 with Graves' hyperthyroidism.

This clonotype was counted only a few times. J is TRBJ2-2 and V is TRBV3-1, with D tentatively TRBD1 (7 bases). The CDR3 is made up of 15 amino acids. Germline values: CDR1 LGHDT, CDR2 YNNKEL (reference sequence). Trimming cost V 5 bases and J 0 bases, with 10 bases left between them. Written as DNA, the CDR3 is TGTGCCAGCAGCTCAGGGGGGTCGAACACCGGGGAGCTGTTTTTT. Translation gives CASSSGGSNTGELFF.

This clonotype appeared a few times. The V call is TRBV20-1, the J call TRBJ1-1; D is unresolved. Trimming took off 5 bases at V and 4 bases at J, with 11 bases between the two ends. The CDR3 runs to 12 residues. Germline V gene sequence: CDR1 DFQATT, CDR2 SNEGSKA (reference sequence). This CDR3 is CSARSLSTEAFF. The CDR3 DNA is TGCAGTGCTCGCTCCCTTAGCACTGAAGCTTTCTTT.

The genes are TRBV7-3 and TRBJ1-1, with D tentatively TRBD1 (5 bases). Per the germline V gene, CDR1 is SGHTA and CDR2 is FQGTGA. V was trimmed by 5 bases and J by 1 base, leaving 11 bases between them. The CDR3 consists of 14 residues. CDR3 bases: TGTGCCAGCAGCGTACGGGGCCGGAACACTGAAGCTTTCTTT. Its protein is CASSVRGRNTEAFF.

In its sample, this clonotype was seen a few times. J is TRBJ2-2 and V is TRBV5-1, with TRBD2 matching 10 bases. Germline trimming cut 4 bases from V and 0 bases from J; bases unmatched to any gene: 9. The length of the CDR3 is 18 residues. Germline V gene sequence: CDR1 SGHRS, CDR2 YFSETQ. CDR3 sequence reads: CASSPPGGLASNTGELFF. The CDR3 coding sequence is TGCGCCAGCAGCCCCCCGGGGGGACTAGCGTCGAACACCGGGGAGCTGTTTTTT.

This clonotype has just a few counts. The chain recombines TRBV9 with TRBJ2-3; 8 nucleotides match TRBD2. With 4 bases clipped from V and 5 bases from J, the junction kept 12 bases outside the gene matches. This CDR3 has 16 amino acids. Looked up from germline, CDR1 is SGDLS and CDR2 is YYNGEE. The CDR3 loop reads CASSPRTSLFKDTQYF. DNA for the CDR3: TGTGCCAGCAGCCCCCGGACTAGCTTATTCAAAGATACGCAGTATTTT.

This clonotype was picked up a small number of times. The CDR3 DNA follows: TGTGCCAGCAGTTTAAAGGGAATGGGCGAGCAGTACTTC. Translated, it gives CASSLKGMGEQYF. The chain is built from TRBV12-3 or TRBV12-4 and TRBJ2-7; D not certain. Trimming took 2 bases from V and 6 from J, leaving 11 bases between them. This CDR3 contains 13 residues.

The J gene is TRBJ2-1, the V gene TRBV7-6; 8 bases agree with TRBD2. Losses at the gene ends were 5 bases for V and 4 bases for J; bases not matched to a gene: 10. The CDR3 has 16 residues. Germline CDR1 SGHVS, CDR2 FNYEAQ. DNA for the CDR3: TGTGCCAGCAGCGATCCAAAGCGGGGGCCATACAATGAGCAGTTCTTC. This codes for CASSDPKRGPYNEQFF. The whole variable domain, remainder taken from reference TRBV7-6 and TRBJ2-1, is GAGVSQSPRYKVTKRGQDVALRCDPISGHVSLYWYRQALGQGPEFLTYFNYEAQQDKSGLPNDRFSAERPEGSISTLTIQRTEQRDSAMYRCASSDPKRGPYNEQFFGPGTRLTVL.

This clonotype was observed many times. V and J are TRBV11-3 and TRBJ2-3; D may be TRBD2 (6 bases). This CDR3 region has 16 residues. Germline CDR1 SGHNT, CDR2 YENEEA. Trimming pared 5 bases from V and 0 bases from J, leaving 15 bases between. CDR3 coding DNA: TGTGCCAGCAGCATTGGACTATCAGGAAGCACAGATACGCAGTATTTT. Translation gives CASSIGLSGSTDTQYF.

This clonotype was picked up a small number of times. The chain couples TRBV27 to TRBJ1-1; D might be TRBD1 (5 bases). The germline V and J ends were trimmed by 5 bases and 0 bases, with 13 bases remaining between them. The CDR3 consists of 15 residues. Germline V gene lookup returns CDR1 MNHEY and CDR2 SMNVEV (reference sequence). This CDR3 is CASSLIGALNTEAFF. DNA of the CDR3: TGTGCCAGCAGTCTTATCGGGGCGCTGAACACTGAAGCTTTCTTT.

In its sample, this clonotype was seen many times. The chain uses TRBV2 and TRBJ1-1; D is ambiguous. This CDR3 comprises 15 residues. CDR1 is SNHLY, CDR2 FYNNEI, per germline. With 1 base removed from V and 3 bases from J, the gap between germline ends came to 12 bases. The CDR3 loop reads CASSEVGSDYTEAFF. The CDR3, as DNA: TGTGCCAGCAGTGAAGTGGGGTCGGATTACACTGAAGCTTTCTTT. Based on the CDR3 plus reference TRBV2 and TRBJ1-1, the full variable domain is EPEVTQTPSHQVTQMGQEVILRCVPISNHLYFYWYRQILGQKVEFLVSFYNNEISEKSEIFDDQFSVERPDGSNFTLKIRSTKLEDSAMYFCASSEVGSDYTEAFFGQGTRLTVV.

This clonotype occurred many times. The rearrangement links TRBV7-9 to TRBJ2-5, with D tentatively TRBD1 (5 bases). Between the trimmed V and J ends, which lost 5 bases and 4 bases, there was a span of 14 bases. The CDR3 covers 14 residues. Germline V CDR1 and CDR2: SEHNR, FQNEAQ (reference sequence). CDR3 in amino acids: CASSRDSFRETQYF. CDR3 in DNA: TGTGCCAGCAGCCGCGACAGTTTTAGAGAGACCCAGTACTTC.

The table lists this clonotype with many counts. The rearrangement links TRBV28 to TRBJ2-5; D is perhaps TRBD1 or TRBD2 (5 bases each). The CDR3 sequence is 16 residues long. V was cut by 5 bases and J by 5 bases, with 21 bases left in between. Germline loops: CDR1 MDHEN, CDR2 SYDVKM. The CDR3 region has the DNA TGTGCCAGCAGTCCCTTGGGGACGGGATCTGTCGAGACCCAGTACTTC. Encoded protein: CASSPLGTGSVETQYF.

The genes are TRBV3-1 and TRBJ2-7; 12 bases agree with TRBD2. The V gene end was trimmed by 1 base and the J gene end by 0 bases; junction bases not matched to a gene: 1. This CDR3 region has 16 residues. CDR1 and CDR2 from the germline V gene are LGHDT and YNNKEL (reference sequence). The CDR3 nucleotides are TGTGCCAGCAGCCAAGCGACTAGCGGGGGCTCCTACGAGCAGTACTTC. Translation gives CASSQATSGGSYEQYF.

At least ten counts were recorded for this clonotype. The J gene is TRBJ1-3, the V gene TRBV3-1, with D uncertain. Germline V lookup: CDR1 LGHDT, CDR2 YNNKEL (reference sequence). This CDR3 region has 15 residues. Deletions cut 0 bases from V and 4 bases from J, with 10 bases between. This chain's CDR3 is CASSQDEASGNTIYF. The CDR3 nucleotides are TGTGCCAGCAGCCAAGATGAAGCATCGGGAAACACCATATATTTT.

To note about this clonotype: A much larger clone lies a single base off, so this may be a read error. For the CDR3, the DNA is TGTGCCAGCAGCCAAGCAGGGGAGGGCAAAAGCATTCAGTACTTC. Translating it yields CASSQAGEGKSIQYF. The genes are TRBV3-1 and TRBJ2-4; D possibly corresponds to TRBD2 (7 bases). This CDR3 has 15 amino acids. CDR1 is LGHDT and CDR2 is YNNKEL in the germline V gene (reference sequence).

This clonotype showed up many times. This chain connects TRBV11-1 to TRBJ2-7; the D gene is possibly TRBD1 (5 bases). CDR3 length equals 13 residues. V was shortened by 3 bases and J by 2 bases, with 8 bases between the two germline ends. Germline-derived CDR1 and CDR2 are SGHAT and FQDESV (reference sequence). The CDR3 coding sequence is TGTGCCAGCAGCTTCGCGACAGCCTACGAGCAGTACTTC. This translates into CASSFATAYEQYF.

This clonotype was seen more than once but under ten times. CDR3 DNA: TGTGCCAGCAGCCTCTCCCCGACGGGGGGGCAAGAGACCCAGTACTTC. It is translated as CASSLSPTGGQETQYF. V usage is TRBV7-3 and J usage is TRBJ2-5, with TRBD2 matching over 8 bases. Germline CDR1 SGHTA, CDR2 FQGTGA. The junction had 10 bases not matched to a gene; V was cut back by 5 bases and J by 2 bases. The CDR3 spans 16 residues.

The genes are TRBV11-2 and TRBJ1-1; D is perhaps TRBD1 (5 bases). CDR1 is SGHAT, CDR2 FQNNGV, per germline. The V end lost 4 bases, the J end lost 1 base, and 10 bases lay between the germline ends. The CDR3 loop spans 14 amino acids. This chain's CDR3 is CASSSAGWNTEAFF. DNA of the CDR3: TGTGCCAGCAGCTCAGCAGGGTGGAACACTGAAGCTTTCTTT.

Many counts were recorded for this clonotype. The chain couples TRBV7-2 to TRBJ2-5; D is unresolved. Looked up from germline, CDR1 is SGHTA and CDR2 is FQGNSA. This CDR3 is 12 amino acids long. V was pared by 4 bases and J by 5 bases, with 8 bases between. CDR3 amino acids: CASSYLGETQYF. CDR3 sequence (DNA): TGTGCCAGCAGCTACCTGGGGGAGACCCAGTACTTC.

The CDR3 loop reads CASSPPPGAVSGNTIYF. The CDR3 bases are TGTGCCAGCTCACCTCCTCCAGGGGCTGTCTCTGGAAACACCATATATTTT. The chain carries TRBV18 and TRBJ1-3, with D possibly matching TRBD1 (6 bases). Germline lookup yields CDR1 KGHSH and CDR2 LQKENI. This CDR3 has 17 amino acids. The V gene lost 3 bases and the J gene lost 0 bases, with 15 bases spanning the gap.

This clonotype has a handful of counts. The J gene is TRBJ1-4, the V gene TRBV20-1; possibly TRBD1 for D (6 bases). This CDR3 has 12 residues. CDR1 is DFQATT and CDR2 is SNEGSKA in the germline V gene (reference sequence). V was shortened by 4 bases and J by 7 bases, with 10 bases between the two germline ends. DNA of the CDR3: TGCAGTGCTACCAACAGGGTTGAAAAACTGTTTTTT. As protein: CSATNRVEKLFF.

This clonotype was observed a few times. The chain couples TRBV20-1 to TRBJ1-6; D is possibly TRBD1 (5 bases). Germline V CDR1 and CDR2: DFQATT, SNEGSKA (reference sequence). CDR3 length equals 16 residues. V was pared by 2 bases and J by 4 bases, with 15 bases between. The CDR3 coding sequence is TGCAGTGCTAGACACTCGACAGTCCGGTATAATTCACCCCTCCACTTT. Protein product: CSARHSTVRYNSPLHF.

The chain joins TRBV7-2 to TRBJ2-7, with 7 bases identical to TRBD1. CDR1 SGHTA and CDR2 FQGNSA come from the germline V gene. The CDR3 length is 13 residues. The V and J ends lost 2 bases and 5 bases, in that order; junction bases with no gene match: 3. The CDR3, as DNA: TGTGCCAGCAGCTTAAAACAGGGGAACGAGCAGTACTTC. It specifies CASSLKQGNEQYF. Based on the CDR3 plus reference TRBV7-2 and TRBJ2-7, the full variable domain is GAGVSQSPSNKVTEKGKDVELRCDPISGHTALYWYRQSLGQGLEFLIYFQGNSAPDKSGLPSDRFSAERTGGSVSTLTIQRTQQEDSAVYLCASSLKQGNEQYFGPGTRLTVT.

This clonotype was counted ten times or more. The chain employs TRBV3-2 and TRBJ2-3; TRBD1, as called in the table, went unchecked against the DNA. TRBV3-2 corresponds to a pseudogene. The CDR3 length is 18 residues. The CDR3 DNA follows: TGTGCCAGCAGCCAAGACGCCGCAGGCCCCAGGCGGACAGATACGCAGTATTTT. Protein product: CASSQDAAGPRRTDTQYF.

The CDR3 DNA is TGCAGTGCGCTCCGGGACAGGGGCGACGAGCAGTACTTC. It translates to CSALRDRGDEQYF. This sequence joins TRBV20-1 and TRBJ2-7; 10 nucleotides match TRBD1. The CDR3 covers 13 residues. V lost 6 bases, J lost 5 bases, and 7 bases stayed unmatched. The V gene's germline CDR1 is DFQATT and CDR2 SNEGSKA (reference sequence).